The 5 T cell receptor beta chains listed next were all sequenced from one sample in a study of shared clonotypes between healthy human individuals. Clones were read by immunoSEQ multiplex PCR, and TCRdb kept only the in-frame ones, dropping some. Seen here are approximately 700,000 clones, 55% to 85% observed once, and the top ten hold around 2%. The sample was memory CD4+ T cells sorted from blood. Specified subset: CD45RA-negative fraction. Receptors originate from a woman under 40 in good health.

The chain links TRBV6-1 to TRBJ2-1; 8 positions match TRBD1. Germline trimming cut 6 bases from V and 8 bases from J; bases unmatched to any gene: 12. Germline lookup yields CDR1 MNHNS and CDR2 SASEGT. The CDR3 covers 15 residues. This chain's CDR3 is CASRGLTGASDEQFF. The CDR3 DNA reads as TGTGCCAGCAGGGGGTTGACAGGGGCTAGCGATGAGCAGTTCTTC.

The chain recombines TRBV27 with TRBJ2-1, with D possibly being TRBD2 (6 bases). Looked up from germline, CDR1 is MNHEY and CDR2 is SMNVEV (reference sequence). The CDR3 covers 13 residues. V was pared by 8 bases and J by 9 bases, with 17 bases between. CDR3 sequence (DNA): TGTGCCAGCGGAAGTCTAGCGTTGGGTGAGCAGTTCTTC. Amino acid sequence: CASGSLALGEQFF.

This clone was seen just once. The chain has TRBV6-6 and TRBJ1-4; D may be TRBD1 (6 bases). This CDR3 is built from 16 residues. Germline V gene lookup returns CDR1 MNHNY and CDR2 SVGAGI (reference sequence). The V gene lost 6 bases and the J gene lost 0 bases, with 14 bases spanning the gap. The CDR3 DNA follows: TGTGCCAGCAGCTCGGGGGCGGGAGCAACTAATGAAAAACTGTTTTTT. It translates to CASSSGAGATNEKLFF.

The chain has TRBV18 and TRBJ2-7; D is undetermined. Germline lookup yields CDR1 KGHSH and CDR2 LQKENI. The CDR3 extends over 13 amino acids. The ends were cut back, 3 bases at V and 5 bases at J, with 11 bases in the middle. CDR3 nucleotide sequence: TGTGCCAGCTCACCCGCAGTACTGGACGAGCAGTACTTC. Protein: CASSPAVLDEQYF.

The chain has TRBV7-9 and TRBJ2-6; D unclear. The CDR3 extends over 13 amino acids. The germline V gene has CDR1 SEHNR and CDR2 FQNEAQ (reference sequence). With 8 bases removed from V and 0 bases from J, the gap between germline ends came to 5 bases. The CDR3 reads CASGHSGANVLTF. Written as DNA, the CDR3 is TGTGCCAGCGGTCACTCTGGGGCCAACGTCCTGACTTTC.